The next 17 T cell receptor beta chains were all read from a single sample in a study of Graves' ophthalmopathy and Graves' hyperthyroidism. Beta-chain TCR CDR3 regions were amplified from RNA transcripts. A first-round RT-PCR used HTBI primers, followed by a second-round multiplex PCR. MiXCR was run by TCRdb on the multiplex PCR reads, yielding one entry per CDR3 protein. The table has around 520,000 distinct CDR3 sequences, 35% to 45% seen once. The sample taken for sequencing was peripheral blood or thyroid tissue (not recorded which). The receptor source for this set is an adult man with Graves' hyperthyroidism.

This clonotype appeared a few times. The rearrangement uses TRBV6-5 and TRBJ1-1; possibly TRBD1 for D (5 bases). CDR3 length: 13 residues. Trimming took off 5 bases at V and 6 bases at J, with 13 bases between the two ends. Germline CDR1 MNHEY, CDR2 SVGAGI. CDR3 protein: CASSERSGAEAFF. CDR3 DNA: TGTGCCAGCAGTGAGAGGTCGGGGGCTGAAGCTTTCTTT.

The V gene is TRBV7-9, the J gene TRBJ2-7; 12 nucleotides match TRBD2. The germline CDR1 and CDR2 sequences are SEHNR and FQNEAQ (reference sequence). The CDR3 loop spans 15 amino acids. Trimming removed 5 bases from V and 6 bases from J; junction bases left unmatched: 8. CDR3 DNA sequence: TGTGCCAGCAGCATAGGACTAGCGGGATCTAGCGAGCAGTACTTC. Translating it yields CASSIGLAGSSEQYF.

The chain has TRBV4-2 and TRBJ2-2, with D possibly being TRBD2 (6 bases). In germline, CDR1 is LGHNA, CDR2 YNFKEQ. The CDR3 is 16 residues long. Between the trimmed V and J ends, which lost 0 bases and 1 base, there was a span of 9 bases. The CDR3 loop reads CASSQDSGVNTGELFF. The CDR3 DNA follows: TGTGCCAGCAGCCAAGATTCGGGAGTGAACACCGGGGAGCTGTTTTTT.

There are a few counts of this clonotype. The chain couples TRBV12-3 or TRBV12-4 to TRBJ2-3, with D uncertain. The CDR3 consists of 12 residues. Trimming took 5 bases from V and 6 from J, leaving 9 bases between them. This CDR3 reads CASSAVRDTQYF. The CDR3 DNA follows: TGTGCCAGCAGTGCCGTTAGGGATACGCAGTATTTT.

The J gene is TRBJ2-7, the V gene TRBV4-1, with 8 bases matching TRBD1. Per germline, CDR1 MGHRA and CDR2 YSYEKL. The CDR3 is made up of 14 amino acids. The V segment lost 2 bases and the J segment 5 bases; nucleotides outside the gene matches: 5. The CDR3 sequence is CASSQRTGWDEQYF. CDR3 in DNA: TGCGCCAGCAGCCAAAGGACAGGGTGGGACGAGCAGTACTTC.

This clonotype was counted ten times or more. V and J are TRBV20-1 and TRBJ1-1, with TRBD1 identical over 7 bases. Trimming cost V 6 bases and J 4 bases; bases outside gene matches: 8. The CDR3 length is 13 residues. Germline CDR1 and CDR2: DFQATT and SNEGSKA (reference sequence). The CDR3 DNA sequence: TGCAGTGCCACCGACAGGGTTGGCACTGAAGCTTTCTTT. Its protein product is CSATDRVGTEAFF.

This clonotype was found a few times. One end of the junction is discordant with germline, which a read error may explain. The chain carries TRBV5-6 and TRBJ1-5; unclear D gene. This CDR3 contains 16 residues. CDR1 SGHDT and CDR2 YYEEEE come from the germline V gene. CDR3 protein: CASRLGGPGSNQPQHF. CDR3 sequence (DNA): TGTGCCAGCAGGTTGGGAGGTCCTGGGAGCAATCAGCCCCAGCATTTT.

This clonotype was observed many times. This chain links TRBV14 with TRBJ2-5; D call uncertain. The V gene's germline CDR1 is SGHDN and CDR2 FVKESK. V gave up 4 bases and J gave up 1 base, with 19 bases separating them. CDR3 length: 17 amino acids. The CDR3 DNA sequence: TGTGCCAGCAGCCTTCCCCGCACCGTTTGGGCCCAAGAGACCCAGTACTTC. As protein: CASSLPRTVWAQETQYF.

This clonotype was recorded many times. The V call is TRBV15, the J call TRBJ1-6; D perhaps matches TRBD1 (6 bases). Germline assignment: CDR1 LNHNV and CDR2 YYDKDF (reference sequence). The CDR3 runs to 14 residues. Trimming took off 4 bases at V and 7 bases at J, with 11 bases between the two ends. The CDR3 region has the DNA TGTGCCACCAGCATAAACAGGGTGAATTCACCCCTCCACTTT. Translation: CATSINRVNSPLHF.

In this sample, this clonotype turned up many times. The chain couples TRBV6-5 to TRBJ2-7; TRBD2 is a possible D gene (5 bases). CDR3 length: 14 residues. Germline V gene sequence: CDR1 MNHEY, CDR2 SVGAGI. V was trimmed by 5 bases and J by 0 bases, leaving 11 bases between them. This CDR3 is CASSLTTTSYEQYF. For the CDR3, the DNA is TGTGCCAGCAGTCTGACTACCACCTCCTACGAGCAGTACTTC.

A few counts support this clonotype. V gene TRBV19 combines with J gene TRBJ1-5; D is undetermined. Germline CDR1 is LNHDA and CDR2 is SQIVND (reference sequence). The CDR3 has 15 residues. With 8 bases removed from V and 0 bases from J, the gap between germline ends came to 14 bases. The CDR3 reads CASGIPGNSNQPQHF. The CDR3 nucleotides read TGTGCCAGTGGAATCCCTGGGAATAGCAATCAGCCCCAGCATTTT.

This clonotype was recorded at least ten times. CDR3 amino acids: CASSGSGRFGEQFF. CDR3 nucleotide sequence: TGTGCCAGCAGCGGGAGCGGGAGATTCGGTGAGCAGTTCTTC. The chain joins TRBV7-9 to TRBJ2-1; 8 bases line up with TRBD2. Germline V gene lookup returns CDR1 SEHNR and CDR2 FQNEAQ (reference sequence). This CDR3 is 14 amino acids long. V lost 5 bases to trimming and J lost 9 bases; unmatched junction nucleotides: 9.

This clonotype was counted at least ten times. The genes are TRBV2 and TRBJ2-7, with TRBD1 identical over 7 bases. Germline CDR1 is SNHLY and CDR2 is FYNNEI. The CDR3 is 14 residues long. The V and J ends lost 7 bases and 3 bases, in that order; junction bases with no gene match: 9. CDR3 loop: CASTPEGTDYEQYF. The DNA of the CDR3 is TGTGCCAGCACCCCTGAAGGGACAGACTACGAGCAGTACTTC.

This clonotype occurred many times. The V call is TRBV7-3, the J call TRBJ2-7, with TRBD1 matching 8 bases. CDR1 and CDR2 from the germline V gene are SGHTA and FQGTGA. This CDR3 has 15 residues. V shed 0 bases, J shed 6 bases, and the junction held 7 bases outside the gene matches. The chain's CDR3 is CASSLTLDRAGEQYF. CDR3 nucleotide sequence: TGTGCCAGCAGCTTAACGCTGGACAGGGCGGGCGAGCAGTACTTC.

V and J are TRBV20-1 and TRBJ2-5; 12 nucleotides match TRBD2. The CDR3 extends over 17 amino acids. The V segment lost 1 base and the J segment 4 bases; nucleotides outside the gene matches: 10. The germline V gene encodes CDR1 DFQATT and CDR2 SNEGSKA (reference sequence). CDR3 coding DNA: TGCAGTGCTAGAGTGGCTAGCGGGGGGGCGTGGGGAGAGACCCAGTACTTC. It yields the protein CSARVASGGAWGETQYF.

This clonotype was counted between two and nine times. The J gene is TRBJ1-5, the V gene TRBV28; TRBD1 is a possible D gene (6 bases). V was clipped by 7 bases and J by 10 bases, with 20 bases between them. This CDR3 spans 14 amino acids. The germline V gene encodes CDR1 MDHEN and CDR2 SYDVKM. The CDR3 sequence is CASTQGRRVRPQHF. Here the CDR3 DNA reads TGTGCCAGCACCCAGGGGCGTCGGGTACGACCCCAGCATTTT.

This CDR3 reads CASSPGLLNTGELFF. The CDR3 DNA reads TGTGCCAGCAGCCCGGGGCTGCTGAACACCGGGGAGCTGTTTTTT. The chain joins TRBV7-3 to TRBJ2-2, with D perhaps being TRBD1 or TRBD2 (5 bases each). Per the germline V gene, CDR1 is SGHTA and CDR2 is FQGTGA. The V end was cut by 5 bases, the J end by 1 base, with 11 bases between. This CDR3 is built from 15 residues.